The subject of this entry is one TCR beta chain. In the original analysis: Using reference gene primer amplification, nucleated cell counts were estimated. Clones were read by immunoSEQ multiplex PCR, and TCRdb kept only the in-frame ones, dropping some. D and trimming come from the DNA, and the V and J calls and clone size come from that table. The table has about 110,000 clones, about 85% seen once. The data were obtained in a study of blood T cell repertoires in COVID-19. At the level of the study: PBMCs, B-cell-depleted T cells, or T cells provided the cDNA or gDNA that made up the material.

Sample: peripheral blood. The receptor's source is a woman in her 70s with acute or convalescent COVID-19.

This chain's CDR3 is CARRRGGATNEQFF. The CDR3 DNA reads as TGTGCCCGCCGGCGGGGGGGGGCGACGAATGAGCAGTTCTTC. The chain links TRBV28 to TRBJ2-1; 9 nucleotides align to TRBD2. V was clipped by 11 bases and J by 7 bases; unmatched bases: 12. Germline assignment: CDR1 MDHEN and CDR2 SYDVKM. The CDR3 totals 14 residues.